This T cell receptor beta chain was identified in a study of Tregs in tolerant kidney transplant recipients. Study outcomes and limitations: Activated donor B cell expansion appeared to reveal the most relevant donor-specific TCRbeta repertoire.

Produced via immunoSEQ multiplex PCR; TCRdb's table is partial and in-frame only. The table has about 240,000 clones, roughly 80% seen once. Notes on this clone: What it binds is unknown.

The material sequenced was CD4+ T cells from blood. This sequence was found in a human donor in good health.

CDR3 in DNA: TGTGCCACCAGCGGCTGGAACTATGGCTACACCTTC. This gives the protein CATSGWNYGYTF. The V gene is TRBV15, the J gene TRBJ1-2; no reliable D call. The germline V gene has CDR1 LNHNV and CDR2 YYDKDF (reference sequence). The CDR3 is 12 amino acids. Trimming cost V 5 bases and J 2 bases, with 6 bases left between them. The entire variable domain, with the rest obtained from reference TRBV15 and TRBJ1-2, is as follows: DAMVIQNPRYQVTQFGKPVTLSCSQTLNHNVMYWYQQKSSQAPKLLFHYYDKDFNNEADTPDNFQSRRPNTSFCFLDIRSPGLGDTAMYLCATSGWNYGYTFGSGTRLTVV.